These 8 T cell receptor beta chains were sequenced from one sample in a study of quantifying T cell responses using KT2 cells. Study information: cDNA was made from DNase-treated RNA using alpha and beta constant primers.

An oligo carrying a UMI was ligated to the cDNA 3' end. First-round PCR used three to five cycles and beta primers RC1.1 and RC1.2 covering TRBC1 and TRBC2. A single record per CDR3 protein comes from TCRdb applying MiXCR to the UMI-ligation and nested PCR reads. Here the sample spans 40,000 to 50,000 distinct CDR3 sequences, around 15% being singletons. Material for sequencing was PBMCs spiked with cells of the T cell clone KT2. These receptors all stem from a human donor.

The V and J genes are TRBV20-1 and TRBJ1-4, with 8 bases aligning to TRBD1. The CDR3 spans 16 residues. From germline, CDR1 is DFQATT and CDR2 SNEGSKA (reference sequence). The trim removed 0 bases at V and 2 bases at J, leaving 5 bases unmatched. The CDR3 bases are TGCAGTGCTAGAGACCTTGGACAGGGTACTAATGAAAAACTGTTTTTT. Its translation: CSARDLGQGTNEKLFF.

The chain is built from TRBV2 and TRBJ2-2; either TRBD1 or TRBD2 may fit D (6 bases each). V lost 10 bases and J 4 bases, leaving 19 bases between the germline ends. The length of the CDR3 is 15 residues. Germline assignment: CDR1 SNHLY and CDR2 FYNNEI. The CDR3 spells CANKRGVALTGELFF. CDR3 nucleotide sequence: TGTGCCAACAAAAGGGGGGTAGCGCTCACCGGGGAGCTGTTTTTT.

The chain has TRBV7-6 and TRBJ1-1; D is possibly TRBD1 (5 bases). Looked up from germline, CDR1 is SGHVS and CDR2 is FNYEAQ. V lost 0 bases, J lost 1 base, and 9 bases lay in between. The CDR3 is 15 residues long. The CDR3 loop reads CASSLAGQGNTEAFF. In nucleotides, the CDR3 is TGTGCCAGCAGCTTAGCTGGGCAGGGGAACACTGAAGCTTTCTTT. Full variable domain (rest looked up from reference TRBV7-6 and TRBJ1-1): GAGVSQSPRYKVTKRGQDVALRCDPISGHVSLYWYRQALGQGPEFLTYFNYEAQQDKSGLPNDRFSAERPEGSISTLTIQRTEQRDSAMYRCASSLAGQGNTEAFFGQGTRLTVV.

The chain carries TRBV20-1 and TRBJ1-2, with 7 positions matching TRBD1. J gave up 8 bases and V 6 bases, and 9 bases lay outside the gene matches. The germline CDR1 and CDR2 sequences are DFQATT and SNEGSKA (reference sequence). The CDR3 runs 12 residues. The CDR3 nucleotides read TGCAGTGCCAAATCAAACAGGGGCGGCTACACCTTC. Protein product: CSAKSNRGGYTF.

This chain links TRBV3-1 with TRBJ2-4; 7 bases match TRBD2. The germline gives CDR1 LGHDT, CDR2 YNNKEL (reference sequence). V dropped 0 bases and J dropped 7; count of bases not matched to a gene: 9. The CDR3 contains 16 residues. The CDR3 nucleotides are TGTGCCAGCAGCCAAGATATGAGAAGGGGAGGGAACATTCAGTACTTC. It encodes CASSQDMRRGGNIQYF.

CDR3 sequence: CASSPGGQGAVYGYTF. DNA of the CDR3: TGCGCCAGCAGCCCCGGAGGCCAGGGGGCGGTCTATGGCTACACCTTC. V gene TRBV5-1 combines with J gene TRBJ1-2; 8 positions match TRBD1. The V segment lost 4 bases and the J segment 4 bases; nucleotides outside the gene matches: 12. The CDR3 sequence is 16 residues long. The germline V gene has CDR1 SGHRS and CDR2 YFSETQ.

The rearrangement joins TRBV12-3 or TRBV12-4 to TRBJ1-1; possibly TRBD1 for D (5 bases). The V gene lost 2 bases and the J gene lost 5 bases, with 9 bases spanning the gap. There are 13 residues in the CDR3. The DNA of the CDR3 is TGTGCCAGCAGTTTATACGGGGGGACTGAAGCTTTCTTT. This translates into CASSLYGGTEAFF.

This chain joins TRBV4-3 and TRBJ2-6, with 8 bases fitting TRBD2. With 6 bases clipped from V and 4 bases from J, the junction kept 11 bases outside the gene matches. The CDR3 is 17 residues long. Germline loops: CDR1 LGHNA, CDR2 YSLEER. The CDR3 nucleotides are TGCGCCAGCAGTCCGATCGGGGGGGCGCACGGGGCCAACGTCCTGACTTTC. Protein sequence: CASSPIGGAHGANVLTF.